These T cell receptor beta chains were read from a single sample in a study of tumor-infiltrating lymphocytes in primary liver carcinoma. In TCRdb, the multiplex PCR reads were re-called with MiXCR into one record per CDR3 protein. The sample lists roughly 57,000 distinct CDR3 sequences; 71% were seen once. The sample comprised liver tumor tissue from sampling region 2. The receptors were gathered from a middle-aged man with primary liver carcinoma and hepatitis B virus infection. Each CDR3 is given with its conserved first and last residue. The order of the fields is V gene, clone size, J gene, D gene, CDR3 DNA, CDR3 protein. The D gene is left open where the match is weak. Some rows mark clone size as missing; the rest say once, few, many or name a class of expanded clone.

v_gene: TRBV12-3/TRBV12-4
abundance: .
j_gene: TRBJ1-6
d_gene: TRBD1
CDR3nt: TGTGCCAGCTCCGACAGGGACGACTCACCCCCTCACTTT
CDR3aa: CASSDRDDSPPHF

v_gene: TRBV5-1
abundance: many
j_gene: TRBJ2-7
d_gene: TRBD1
CDR3nt: TGCGCCAGCAGCTTAAGGGACAGGGGGCTGTACGAGCAGTACTTC
CDR3aa: CASSLRDRGLYEQYF

v_gene: TRBV29-1
abundance: .
j_gene: TRBJ2-7
d_gene: TRBD2
CDR3nt: TGCAGCGTTGAAGGGGAGCCGACTAGCGGGGACTACGAGCAGTGCTTC
CDR3aa: CSVEGEPTSGDYEQCF

v_gene: TRBV11-2
abundance: .
j_gene: TRBJ1-1
d_gene: .
CDR3nt: TGTGCCGGTAGCTTAGGAGCTCCCCAGGGGTACACTGAAGCTCTCTTT
CDR3aa: CAGSLGAPQGYTEALF

v_gene: TRBV7-8
abundance: .
j_gene: TRBJ2-1
d_gene: .
CDR3nt: TGTGTCAGCAGCGACCAGACAAGGGACGTTGAGCAGTTCTTC
CDR3aa: CVSSDQTRDVEQFF

v_gene: TRBV6-5
abundance: .
j_gene: TRBJ2-6
d_gene: .
CDR3nt: TGTGCCAGCAGTTACTCCTCTGGGGCCAACGTCCTGACTTTC
CDR3aa: CASSYSSGANVLTF

v_gene: TRBV7-2
abundance: few
j_gene: TRBJ1-1
d_gene: .
CDR3nt: TGTGCCAGCAGCTTCGGGACGAACACTGAAGCTTTCTTT
CDR3aa: CASSFGTNTEAFF

v_gene: TRBV4-1
abundance: .
j_gene: TRBJ2-3
d_gene: .
CDR3nt: TGCGCCAGCAACCAGACCATTGCCATAGCTGGAGTCACCGATACGCAGTATTTT
CDR3aa: CASNQTIAIAGVTDTQYF

v_gene: TRBV6-5
abundance: few
j_gene: TRBJ2-5
d_gene: .
CDR3nt: TGTGCCAGCAGTCCCGACTGGGAGACCCAGTACTTC
CDR3aa: CASSPDWETQYF

v_gene: TRBV11-2
abundance: many
j_gene: TRBJ2-5
d_gene: .
CDR3nt: TGTGCCAGCAGCTTAGTGGCAGCCCAAGAGACCCAGTACTTC
CDR3aa: CASSLVAAQETQYF

v_gene: TRBV11-2
abundance: .
j_gene: TRBJ2-7
d_gene: TRBD1
CDR3nt: TGTGCCAGCAGTTCCGCAGGGACAGAGGAGCATTACTTC
CDR3aa: CASSSAGTEEHYF

v_gene: TRBV12-3/TRBV12-4
abundance: .
j_gene: TRBJ2-1
d_gene: TRBD2
CDR3nt: TGTGTCAGTAGTTTTCGGGGAGGGCTCAATGAGCAGTTCTTC
CDR3aa: CVSSFRGGLNEQFF

v_gene: TRBV4-3
abundance: .
j_gene: TRBJ1-3
d_gene: .
CDR3nt: TGCACCAGCAACCAAGGTCAGCTTGGAAACACCATATATTTT
CDR3aa: CTSNQGQLGNTIYF

v_gene: TRBV29-1
abundance: .
j_gene: TRBJ2-3
d_gene: .
CDR3nt: TGCGGCGCCGGAGTGACAGGTAGCACAGATACGCAGTATTTT
CDR3aa: CGAGVTGSTDTQYF

v_gene: TRBV6-6
abundance: .
j_gene: TRBJ2-5
d_gene: TRBD1
CDR3nt: TGTGCCAGCAGTATCCGGGACAGGGGTACCCAAGAGACCCAGTATTTC
CDR3aa: CASSIRDRGTQETQYF

v_gene: TRBV5-4
abundance: .
j_gene: TRBJ2-7
d_gene: .
CDR3nt: TGTGCCAGCAGCTTGGTCTGTTTCTCCTACGAGCAGTACTTC
CDR3aa: CASSLVCFSYEQYF

v_gene: TRBV14
abundance: once
j_gene: TRBJ2-5
d_gene: .
CDR3nt: TGTGCCAACAGTCTCATGACAGGCCCCCAAGAGACCCAGTACTTC
CDR3aa: CANSLMTGPQETQYF

v_gene: TRBV10-3
abundance: .
j_gene: TRBJ2-2
d_gene: .
CDR3nt: TGTGCCATCAGTGAGCGGGGCGACACCGGGGACCTGTTTTTT
CDR3aa: CAISERGDTGDLFF

v_gene: TRBV29-1
abundance: .
j_gene: TRBJ2-7
d_gene: TRBD1
CDR3nt: TGCGGCGTTGAAGGACAGGTGGCGGGCAACGAGCAGTACTTC
CDR3aa: CGVEGQVAGNEQYF

v_gene: TRBV5-6
abundance: .
j_gene: TRBJ2-2
d_gene: TRBD1
CDR3nt: TGTGCCAGCAGCCTCACTCCGGGACAGGGTAACACCGGTGAGCTGTTTTTT
CDR3aa: CASSLTPGQGNTGELFF

v_gene: TRBV11-2
abundance: .
j_gene: TRBJ2-3
d_gene: .
CDR3nt: TGTCCCAGCAGCACGAGCACAGATACGCACTATTTT
CDR3aa: CPSSTSTDTHYF

v_gene: TRBV6-5
abundance: .
j_gene: TRBJ1-1
d_gene: .
CDR3nt: TGTGCCAACAGTTACGGGGGGACGTCGACTGAAGCATTCTTT
CDR3aa: CANSYGGTSTEAFF

v_gene: TRBV11-2
abundance: .
j_gene: TRBJ2-7
d_gene: .
CDR3nt: TGTGCCAGCAGTTTAACCGACGTAGCCTACGAGCAGTACTTC
CDR3aa: CASSLTDVAYEQYF

v_gene: TRBV11-2
abundance: .
j_gene: TRBJ2-2
d_gene: .
CDR3nt: TGTGCCGGCAGCTTTGCGGGATCGAACACCTGGGAGCTGTCTTTT
CDR3aa: CAGSFAGSNTWELSF

v_gene: TRBV5-4
abundance: .
j_gene: TRBJ2-7
d_gene: TRBD2
CDR3nt: TGTGCCAGTAACACAAGACTAGCGGGAGCCGTCTACGAGCAGTACTTC
CDR3aa: CASNTRLAGAVYEQYF

v_gene: TRBV4-3
abundance: .
j_gene: TRBJ2-3
d_gene: .
CDR3nt: TGCGCCAGCAGCCTCGAGGCTTACGGGAGATATGATACGCAGTATTTT
CDR3aa: CASSLEAYGRYDTQYF

v_gene: TRBV4-2
abundance: .
j_gene: TRBJ2-3
d_gene: .
CDR3nt: TGTGCCAACAGCCAAGAAGTTAGGTGGGCAGATACGCAGTATTTT
CDR3aa: CANSQEVRWADTQYF

v_gene: TRBV11-2
abundance: .
j_gene: TRBJ2-5
d_gene: TRBD2
CDR3nt: TGTGCCAGCAGCCCCGGGACTACAGAGACCCAGTACTTC
CDR3aa: CASSPGTTETQYF

v_gene: TRBV11-2
abundance: few
j_gene: TRBJ1-2
d_gene: .
CDR3nt: TGTGCCAGCAGCTTAGAGAGTGCGGGTTACTATGGCTACACCTTC
CDR3aa: CASSLESAGYYGYTF

v_gene: TRBV11-1
abundance: .
j_gene: TRBJ2-2
d_gene: .
CDR3nt: TGTGCCAGCAGCTTTTGGGAGACCTGGGAGCTGTTTTTT
CDR3aa: CASSFWETWELFF

v_gene: TRBV11-2
abundance: .
j_gene: TRBJ2-2
d_gene: TRBD1
CDR3nt: TGTGACAGCAACTTTGATCGGGACAGGGTCGGCACCGGGGAGCTGTTTTTT
CDR3aa: CDSNFDRDRVGTGELFF

v_gene: TRBV4-1
abundance: .
j_gene: TRBJ1-2
d_gene: TRBD1
CDR3nt: TGCGCCAGCAGCTGCTCGACAGGGGATGGCTACACCTTC
CDR3aa: CASSCSTGDGYTF

v_gene: TRBV2
abundance: .
j_gene: TRBJ2-7
d_gene: .
CDR3nt: TGTGCCAGCGACTACGGGAGCTTGTACGAGCAGTACTTC
CDR3aa: CASDYGSLYEQYF

v_gene: TRBV10-3
abundance: .
j_gene: TRBJ2-1
d_gene: .
CDR3nt: TGTGCTACCGAAGGGGACCACAATGAGCAGTTCTTC
CDR3aa: CATEGDHNEQFF

v_gene: TRBV29-1
abundance: .
j_gene: TRBJ2-1
d_gene: .
CDR3nt: TGCAGCACAGGGATTGAGCAGTTCTTC
CDR3aa: CSTGIEQFF

v_gene: TRBV29-1
abundance: .
j_gene: TRBJ2-5
d_gene: .
CDR3nt: TGCAGCGTTGGAGGGACACCCAAAGGGACCCAGTACTTC
CDR3aa: CSVGGTPKGTQYF

v_gene: TRBV12-3/TRBV12-4
abundance: .
j_gene: TRBJ1-3
d_gene: .
CDR3nt: TGTGACAGCAGTTTCGGTGGTCAATTATCAACCGTATATTTC
CDR3aa: CDSSFGGQLSTVYF

v_gene: TRBV29-1
abundance: .
j_gene: TRBJ1-1
d_gene: .
CDR3nt: TGCAGCGTTGTCGGTTGGCGCAGAAACACTGAAGCTTTCTTT
CDR3aa: CSVVGWRRNTEAFF

v_gene: TRBV29-1
abundance: .
j_gene: TRBJ2-5
d_gene: .
CDR3nt: TGCAGTGTTTCAAGGACATGGGGCTCATGGGAGACACAGTACTTC
CDR3aa: CSVSRTWGSWETQYF

v_gene: TRBV12-3/TRBV12-4
abundance: .
j_gene: TRBJ2-3
d_gene: TRBD1
CDR3nt: TGTGCCAGCAGAATAGGGGGCTCAGGCGCAGATACGCAGTATTTT
CDR3aa: CASRIGGSGADTQYF

v_gene: TRBV11-2
abundance: .
j_gene: TRBJ2-5
d_gene: .
CDR3nt: TGTGCCAGCAGCCAGATTCCAGGCGGGGAGAAAGAGACCCAGTACTTC
CDR3aa: CASSQIPGGEKETQYF

v_gene: TRBV4-3
abundance: once
j_gene: TRBJ2-1
d_gene: .
CDR3nt: TGCGCCAGCAGCCAAGAATTCGGCCTGAAGAATGAGCAGCTCTTC
CDR3aa: CASSQEFGLKNEQLF

v_gene: TRBV6-2/TRBV6-3
abundance: few
j_gene: TRBJ2-7
d_gene: TRBD1
CDR3nt: TGTGCCAGCAGTTCCCCGACAGGGGCCAACGAGCAGTACTTC
CDR3aa: CASSSPTGANEQYF

v_gene: TRBV4-3
abundance: .
j_gene: TRBJ1-2
d_gene: .
CDR3nt: TGCGTCAGCAGCTTCCAGGGTGCAGGCTATGGCTACACCTTC
CDR3aa: CVSSFQGAGYGYTF

v_gene: TRBV5-4
abundance: many
j_gene: TRBJ2-7
d_gene: .
CDR3nt: TGTGCCAGCAGCGCGGGCGCGAGTGTCGACGAGCAGTACTTC
CDR3aa: CASSAGASVDEQYF

v_gene: TRBV9
abundance: few
j_gene: TRBJ1-2
d_gene: TRBD1
CDR3nt: TGTGCCAGCAGCCCCCGGATGGGGAACAGGGGGCAGGGCTACACCTTC
CDR3aa: CASSPRMGNRGQGYTF

v_gene: TRBV11-2
abundance: .
j_gene: TRBJ2-2
d_gene: .
CDR3nt: TGTGCCAGCAACTCAGCAGTAGGAGGGGCGAACACCAGGGAGCTGTTCTTT
CDR3aa: CASNSAVGGANTRELFF

v_gene: TRBV20-1
abundance: .
j_gene: TRBJ1-1
d_gene: .
CDR3nt: TGCAGTGCCATCGGGTCGGTCACTGAAGCTTTCTTT
CDR3aa: CSAIGSVTEAFF

v_gene: TRBV12-3/TRBV12-4
abundance: .
j_gene: TRBJ1-5
d_gene: .
CDR3nt: TGTGTCAACAGAGACAGGAGCAATCAGCCCCAGCATTTT
CDR3aa: CVNRDRSNQPQHF

v_gene: TRBV6-5
abundance: .
j_gene: TRBJ2-5
d_gene: TRBD2
CDR3nt: TGTGCCAGCAGGACTAGCGGGAGGGCGCAAGAGATCCAGCACTTC
CDR3aa: CASRTSGRAQEIQHF

v_gene: TRBV5-6
abundance: .
j_gene: TRBJ2-2
d_gene: TRBD2
CDR3nt: TGTGCCAACAGCCTCGGGCGGGAGATAGCGGCCGGGGAGCTGCTTTTT
CDR3aa: CANSLGREIAAGELLF

v_gene: TRBV12-3/TRBV12-4
abundance: medium-sized
j_gene: TRBJ2-7
d_gene: TRBD1
CDR3nt: TGTGCCAGCAGTTTTGGACAGGGGGCGAACTACGAGCAGTACTTC
CDR3aa: CASSFGQGANYEQYF

v_gene: TRBV11-2
abundance: few
j_gene: TRBJ2-7
d_gene: .
CDR3nt: TGTGCCAGCAGCCAAACCGACGGAGCCTACGAGCAGTACTTC
CDR3aa: CASSQTDGAYEQYF

v_gene: TRBV7-9
abundance: .
j_gene: TRBJ2-2
d_gene: .
CDR3nt: TGTGCCAGCAGCTTATCCTCCCTCGGGGAGCTGTTTTTT
CDR3aa: CASSLSSLGELFF